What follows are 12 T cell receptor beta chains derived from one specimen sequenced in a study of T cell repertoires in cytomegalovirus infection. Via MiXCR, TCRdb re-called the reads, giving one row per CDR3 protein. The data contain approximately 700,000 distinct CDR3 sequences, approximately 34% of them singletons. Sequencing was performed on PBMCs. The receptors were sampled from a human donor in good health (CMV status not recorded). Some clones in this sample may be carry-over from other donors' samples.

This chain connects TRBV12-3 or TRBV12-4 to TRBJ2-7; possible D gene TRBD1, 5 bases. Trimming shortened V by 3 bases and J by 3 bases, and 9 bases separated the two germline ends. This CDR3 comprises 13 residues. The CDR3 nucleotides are TGTGCCAGCAGTTTCCAGGGATACTACGAGCAGTACTTC. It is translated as CASSFQGYYEQYF.

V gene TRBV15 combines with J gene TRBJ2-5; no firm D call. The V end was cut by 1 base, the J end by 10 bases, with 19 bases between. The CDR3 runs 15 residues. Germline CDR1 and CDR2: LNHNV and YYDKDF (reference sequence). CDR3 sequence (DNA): TGTGCCACCAGCAGAGGGGCCGTGGCCGAAGTGGGCCAGTACTTC. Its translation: CATSRGAVAEVGQYF.

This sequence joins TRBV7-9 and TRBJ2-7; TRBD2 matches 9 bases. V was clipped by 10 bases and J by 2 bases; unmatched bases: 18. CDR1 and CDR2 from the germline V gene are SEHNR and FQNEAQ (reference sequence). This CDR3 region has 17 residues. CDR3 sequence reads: CATNLVVAGEITYEQYF. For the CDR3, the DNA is TGTGCCACTAATTTGGTGGTAGCGGGGGAGATTACCTACGAGCAGTACTTC.

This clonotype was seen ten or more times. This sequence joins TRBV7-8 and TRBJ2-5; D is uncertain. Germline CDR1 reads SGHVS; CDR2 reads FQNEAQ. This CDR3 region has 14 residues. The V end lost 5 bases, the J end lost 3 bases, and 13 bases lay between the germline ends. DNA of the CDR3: TGTGCCAGCAGCAGAAGGGCTCAGGAAGAGACCCAGTACTTC. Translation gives CASSRRAQEETQYF.

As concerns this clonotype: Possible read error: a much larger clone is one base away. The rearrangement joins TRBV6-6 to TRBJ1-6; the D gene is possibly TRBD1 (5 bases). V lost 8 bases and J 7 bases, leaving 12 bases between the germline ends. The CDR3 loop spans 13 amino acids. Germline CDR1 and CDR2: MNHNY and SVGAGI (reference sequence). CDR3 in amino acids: CASQRGRNSPLHF. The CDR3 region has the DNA TGTGCCAGCCAGCGGGGGAGGAATTCACCCCTCCACTTT.

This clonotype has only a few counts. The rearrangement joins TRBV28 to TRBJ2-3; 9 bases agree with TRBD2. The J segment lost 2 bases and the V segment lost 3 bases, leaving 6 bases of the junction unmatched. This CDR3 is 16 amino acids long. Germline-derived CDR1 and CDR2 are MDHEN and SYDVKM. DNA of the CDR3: TGTGCCAGCAGTTTTGAGCGGGGGGCAAACACAGATACGCAGTATTTT. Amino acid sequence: CASSFERGANTDTQYF.

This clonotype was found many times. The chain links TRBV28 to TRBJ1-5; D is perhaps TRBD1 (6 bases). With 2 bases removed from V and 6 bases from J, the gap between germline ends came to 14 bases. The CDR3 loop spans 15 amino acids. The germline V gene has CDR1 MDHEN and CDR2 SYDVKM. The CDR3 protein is CASSLLWTESQPQHF. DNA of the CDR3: TGTGCCAGCAGTTTACTTTGGACAGAAAGTCAGCCCCAGCATTTT.

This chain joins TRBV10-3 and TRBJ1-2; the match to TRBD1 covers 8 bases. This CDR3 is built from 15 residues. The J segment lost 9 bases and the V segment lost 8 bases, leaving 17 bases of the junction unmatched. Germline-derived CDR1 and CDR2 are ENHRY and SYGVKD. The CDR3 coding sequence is TGTGCCATCGGGACGACAGGACAGGGTGCCGTGAGCTACACCTTC. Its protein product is CAIGTTGQGAVSYTF.

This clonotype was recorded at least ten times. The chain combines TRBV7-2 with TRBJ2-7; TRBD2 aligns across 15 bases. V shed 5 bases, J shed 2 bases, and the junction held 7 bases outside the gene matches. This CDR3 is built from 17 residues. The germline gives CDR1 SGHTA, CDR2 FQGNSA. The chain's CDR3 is CASSSGLAGGVAYEQYF. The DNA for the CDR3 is TGTGCCAGCAGCAGTGGACTAGCGGGAGGGGTTGCCTACGAGCAGTACTTC.

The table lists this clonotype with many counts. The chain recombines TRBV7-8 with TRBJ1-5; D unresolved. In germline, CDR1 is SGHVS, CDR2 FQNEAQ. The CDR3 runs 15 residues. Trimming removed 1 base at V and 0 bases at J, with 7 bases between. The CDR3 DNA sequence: TGTGCCAGCAGCTTAGGATACAATAGCAATCAGCCCCAGCATTTT. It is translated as CASSLGYNSNQPQHF.

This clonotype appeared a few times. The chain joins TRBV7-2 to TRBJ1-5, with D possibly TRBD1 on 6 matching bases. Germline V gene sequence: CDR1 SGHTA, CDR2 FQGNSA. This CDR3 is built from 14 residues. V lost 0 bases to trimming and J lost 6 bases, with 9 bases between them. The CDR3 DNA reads TGTGCCAGCAGCTTAGCGGAAGGGGGTCAGCCCCAGCATTTT. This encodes CASSLAEGGQPQHF.

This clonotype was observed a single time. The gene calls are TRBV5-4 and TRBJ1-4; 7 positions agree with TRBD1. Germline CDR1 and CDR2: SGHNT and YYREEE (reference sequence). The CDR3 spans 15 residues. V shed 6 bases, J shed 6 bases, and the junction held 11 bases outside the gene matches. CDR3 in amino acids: CASTLNPQGDEKLFF. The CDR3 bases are TGTGCCAGCACCTTAAACCCCCAGGGGGATGAAAAACTGTTTTTT.